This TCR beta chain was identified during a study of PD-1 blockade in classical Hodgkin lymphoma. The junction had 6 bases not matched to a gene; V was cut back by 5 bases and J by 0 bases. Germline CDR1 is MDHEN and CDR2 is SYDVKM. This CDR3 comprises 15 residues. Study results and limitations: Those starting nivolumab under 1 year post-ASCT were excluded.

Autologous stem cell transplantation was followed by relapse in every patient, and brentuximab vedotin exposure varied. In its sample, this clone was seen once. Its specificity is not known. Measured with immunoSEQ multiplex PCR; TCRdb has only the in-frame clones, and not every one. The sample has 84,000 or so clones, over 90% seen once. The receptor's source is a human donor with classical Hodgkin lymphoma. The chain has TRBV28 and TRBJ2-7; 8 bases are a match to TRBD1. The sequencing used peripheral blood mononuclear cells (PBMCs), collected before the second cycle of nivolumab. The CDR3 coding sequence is TGTGCCAGCAGTCCCGGGACAGGAAACTCCTACGAGCAGTACTTC. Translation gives CASSPGTGNSYEQYF.